This is a list of T cell receptor beta chains from one sample in a study of T cell responses to AZD1222 COVID-19 vaccine. Some clones are missing from TCRdb's copy, which holds only in-frame ones; the method was immunoSEQ multiplex PCR. The data show about 69,000 clones, approximately 82% seen once. The specimen comprised peripheral blood, sampled 28 days after the second AZD1222 dose. The receptor source for this set is an adult who received the AZD1222 COVID-19 vaccine. The CDR3 runs from the conserved cysteine through the conserved F or W. The D gene is left open where the match is weak. Only part of the rows carry a size: once, few, many, or a class if the clone is expanded.

length	D	J	V	size	CDR3	DNA
13	TRBD1	TRBJ1-1	TRBV7-9	-	CASIRQGDTEAFF	TGTGCCAGCATCCGGCAGGGGGACACTGAAGCTTTCTTT
10	-	TRBJ1-1	TRBV20-1	-	CSARAIEAFF	TGCAGTGCTAGAGCGATTGAAGCTTTCTTT
16	-	TRBJ1-2	TRBV15	-	CATSSSGGDTVYGYTF	TGTGCCACCAGCTCCTCGGGAGGGGACACAGTCTATGGCTACACCTTC
13	-	TRBJ1-1	TRBV6-5	-	CASSFDLNTEAFF	TGTGCCAGCAGTTTCGATCTGAACACTGAAGCTTTCTTT
14	TRBD1	TRBJ2-7	TRBV9	-	CASSVGQGAREQYF	TGTGCCAGCAGCGTAGGCCAGGGGGCTCGGGAGCAGTACTTC
17	TRBD1	TRBJ1-1	TRBV6-4	-	CASSVLPVRQGATEAFF	TGTGCCAGCAGTGTCCTCCCCGTCAGACAGGGGGCCACTGAAGCTTTCTTT
17	TRBD1	TRBJ2-1	TRBV13	-	CASSPRTGAAPYNEQFF	TGTGCCAGCAGCCCACGAACAGGGGCTGCCCCCTACAATGAGCAGTTCTTC
14	TRBD1	TRBJ1-3	TRBV7-9	-	CAHRGLEAGNTIYF	TGTGCCCACAGGGGGCTTGAAGCTGGAAACACCATATATTTT
16	TRBD1	TRBJ1-4	TRBV23-1	-	CASSPQPGTVYEKLFF	TGCGCCAGCAGTCCTCAACCCGGGACAGTATATGAAAAACTGTTTTTT
16	TRBD1	TRBJ1-6	TRBV3-1/TRBV3-2	-	CASSQVEQDRNSPLHF	TGTGCCAGCAGCCAAGTAGAGCAGGACAGGAATTCACCCCTCCACTTT
21	TRBD2	TRBJ2-1	TRBV6-7	once	CASSYSRYSGGPIPPIDEQFF	TGTGCCAGCAGTTACTCAAGATATAGCGGGGGGCCCATACCCCCAATTGATGAGCAGTTCTTC
16	-	TRBJ1-3	TRBV7-9	once	CASQGLGFFAGNTIYF	TGTGCCAGCCAGGGGCTCGGGTTTTTCGCTGGAAACACCATATATTTT
11	-	TRBJ2-3	TRBV30	-	CAWSPLGTQYF	TGTGCCTGGAGTCCCTTGGGTACGCAGTATTTT
15	TRBD1	TRBJ2-7	TRBV3-1/TRBV3-2	-	CASSPHRGQGSEQYF	TGTGCCAGCAGCCCCCACCGGGGACAGGGATCCGAGCAGTACTTC
11	-	TRBJ2-7	TRBV3-1/TRBV3-2	-	CASSQEREQYF	TGTGCCAGCAGCCAAGAGCGGGAGCAGTACTTC
12	-	TRBJ1-2	TRBV2	once	CASEEQSYGYTF	TGTGCCAGCGAGGAACAGAGCTATGGCTACACCTTC
13	-	TRBJ2-5	TRBV19	few	CASSISGGETQYF	TGTGCCAGTAGTATATCCGGTGGAGAGACCCAGTACTTC
13	-	TRBJ1-2	TRBV5-1	-	CASSLGSLYGYTF	TGCGCCAGCAGCTTGGGATCCCTCTATGGCTACACCTTC
15	TRBD2	TRBJ2-1	TRBV3-1/TRBV3-2	-	CASSRSGRPINEQFF	TGTGCCAGCAGCCGTAGCGGGAGGCCCATCAATGAGCAGTTCTTC
16	TRBD1	TRBJ1-6	TRBV11-3	-	CASRTGTGHSGSPLHF	TGTGCCAGCCGGACAGGGACAGGTCATAGCGGTTCACCCCTCCACTTT
12	-	TRBJ1-2	TRBV10-3	-	CAISVQGYGYTF	TGTGCCATCAGTGTACAGGGATATGGCTACACCTTC
15	-	TRBJ2-3	TRBV5-4	-	CASSFGGPRWDTQYF	TGTGCCAGCAGCTTCGGCGGCCCTCGCTGGGATACGCAGTATTTT
17	TRBD2	TRBJ2-3	TRBV11-2	-	CASTTSSGGGLRDTQYF	TGTGCCAGCACCACTTCCTCGGGGGGAGGGCTTAGAGATACGCAGTATTTT
15	-	TRBJ2-5	TRBV5-6	-	CASSLGVGSWETQYF	TGTGCCAGCAGCTTAGGAGTGGGGTCCTGGGAGACCCAGTACTTC
14	TRBD1	TRBJ2-1	TRBV2	-	CASLGQGWYNEQFF	TGTGCCAGCCTAGGACAGGGATGGTACAATGAGCAGTTCTTC
16	-	TRBJ1-1	TRBV7-8	-	CASSLGSWPGNTEAFF	TGTGCCAGCAGCTTAGGGTCTTGGCCAGGTAACACTGAAGCTTTCTTT
17	TRBD2	TRBJ2-3	TRBV5-1	once	CASSLALAGAGTDTQYF	TGCGCCAGCAGCCTCGCCCTAGCGGGAGCCGGCACAGATACGCAGTATTTT
18	TRBD1	TRBJ2-7	TRBV5-1	-	CASSFRDRAFSSSYEQYF	TGCGCCAGCAGCTTCCGGGACAGGGCATTCTCGAGCTCCTACGAGCAGTACTTC
13	-	TRBJ2-7	TRBV5-4	few	CASSPGTPYEQYF	TGTGCCAGCAGTCCCGGGACTCCCTACGAGCAGTACTTC
14	-	TRBJ1-6	TRBV29-1	-	CSVREVGGNSPLHF	TGCAGCGTTCGGGAGGTTGGAGGTAATTCACCCCTCCACTTT
15	-	TRBJ1-5	TRBV5-1	-	CASPSLGEGEQPQHF	TGCGCCAGCCCCTCCCTGGGGGAAGGGGAGCAGCCCCAGCATTTT
16	TRBD2	TRBJ2-1	TRBV11-1	-	CASSSTPSGGALEQFF	TGTGCCAGCAGCTCTACTCCTAGCGGGGGGGCACTTGAGCAGTTCTTC
13	TRBD1	TRBJ1-1	TRBV19	once	CATWDSLNTEAFF	TGTGCCACCTGGGACAGTCTGAACACTGAAGCTTTCTTT
15	TRBD2	TRBJ2-7	TRBV2	-	CASSELAGVGGEQYF	TGTGCCAGCAGTGAACTAGCGGGAGTCGGTGGCGAGCAGTACTTC
13	-	TRBJ2-7	TRBV29-1	once	CSVETGLSYEQYF	TGCAGCGTTGAAACAGGCCTGAGCTACGAGCAGTACTTC
14	-	TRBJ1-5	TRBV19	-	CASSIGGEGQPQHF	TGTGCCAGTAGTATAGGAGGGGAGGGCCAGCCCCAGCATTTT
16	-	TRBJ2-4	TRBV2	-	CASSSGAPVGKNIQYF	TGTGCCAGCAGTTCCGGGGCTCCGGTGGGCAAAAACATTCAGTACTTC
13	-	TRBJ1-1	TRBV18	few	CASSPALDTEAFF	TGTGCCAGCTCACCAGCCTTGGACACTGAAGCTTTCTTT
15	-	TRBJ1-5	TRBV6-5	-	CASTVDNGRNQPQHF	TGTGCCAGCACCGTGGACAACGGGCGCAATCAGCCCCAGCATTTT
15	-	TRBJ2-6	TRBV5-6	-	CASSFRASGANVLTF	TGTGCCAGCAGCTTCAGGGCGAGCGGGGCCAACGTCCTGACTTTC
15	TRBD2	TRBJ2-5	TRBV18	-	CASSPRLAGEETQYF	TGTGCCAGCTCACCACGACTAGCGGGAGAAGAGACCCAGTACTTC
12	-	TRBJ1-2	TRBV30	-	CAWSQGQARYTF	TGTGCCTGGAGCCAAGGGCAGGCGCGCTACACCTTC
12	-	TRBJ2-5	TRBV3-1/TRBV3-2	-	CASSYPPETQYF	TGTGCCAGCAGCTACCCCCCGGAGACCCAGTACTTC
15	-	TRBJ1-5	TRBV5-1	few	CASKLDLGGNQPQHF	TGCGCCAGCAAATTGGACCTCGGGGGGAATCAGCCCCAGCATTTT
16	TRBD2	TRBJ2-7	TRBV5-4	-	CASSPGGLAGSYEQYF	TGTGCCAGCAGTCCGGGCGGGCTAGCGGGATCCTACGAGCAGTACTTC
20	-	TRBJ2-1	TRBV3-1/TRBV3-2	-	CASSQDGSGRSVWSYNEQFF	TGTGCCAGCAGCCAAGATGGCAGTGGGCGGTCGGTGTGGTCATACAATGAGCAGTTCTTC
15	TRBD2	TRBJ2-5	TRBV7-2	-	CASSRRAGAGQTQYF	TGTGCCAGCAGTCGTCGAGCGGGGGCCGGGCAGACCCAGTACTTC
16	TRBD1	TRBJ2-7	TRBV7-8	once	CASTLGQGRGMVEQYF	TGTGCCAGCACACTGGGACAGGGCAGGGGAATGGTCGAGCAGTACTTC
17	TRBD2	TRBJ2-7	TRBV7-9	-	CASSLFFPSGMRYEQYF	TGTGCCAGCAGCTTATTTTTCCCCAGCGGGATGAGGTACGAGCAGTACTTC
12	-	TRBJ1-2	TRBV25-1	-	CASSPQGYGYTF	TGTGCCAGCAGCCCCCAGGGCTATGGCTACACCTTC
12	-	TRBJ1-2	TRBV30	few	CAWTGGPGGYTF	TGTGCCTGGACCGGGGGGCCGGGTGGCTACACCTTC
15	-	TRBJ2-3	TRBV7-2	-	CASSLSRHRSGTQYF	TGTGCCAGCAGCTTATCACGCCATAGAAGCGGTACGCAGTATTTT
15	TRBD2	TRBJ2-1	TRBV5-1	-	CASSLVAGANNEQFF	TGCGCCAGCAGCTTGGTAGCGGGAGCAAACAATGAGCAGTTCTTC
14	-	TRBJ2-7	TRBV11-2	once	CASSLGDGSYEQYF	TGTGCCAGCAGCTTAGGGGACGGCTCCTACGAGCAGTACTTC
17	-	TRBJ1-3	TRBV6-1	-	CASRETFQQGAGNTIYF	TGTGCCAGCAGGGAAACCTTCCAACAGGGAGCGGGAAACACCATATATTTT
12	-	TRBJ1-3	TRBV19	-	CASTRYLNTIYF	TGTGCCAGTACCCGCTATCTGAACACCATATATTTT
15	-	TRBJ2-3	TRBV10-3	-	CAISISDQRADTQYF	TGTGCCATCAGCATTTCGGACCAAAGGGCAGATACGCAGTATTTT
14	-	TRBJ2-7	TRBV5-6	once	CASSLAGLGYEQYF	TGTGCCAGCAGCTTGGCAGGGTTGGGCTACGAGCAGTACTTC